This TCR beta chain was obtained from a study of CD4 T cells in relation to SARS-CoV-2 and coronaviruses. Study at large: Controls used an HIV-1 Nef peptide pool or no peptide.

In the case of this clone: The antigen remains unidentified.

Data came from immunoSEQ multiplex PCR; TCRdb stores just in-frame clones and leaves some out. The sample has about 29,000 clones, 78% seen once; the top ten hold 20% to 25%. Unexposed donor CD4+ T cells date from about 2011-2018, before the COVID-19 pandemic. After about 10 days of culture, CD4+ T cells were isolated. Study-level points and caveats: About 65% of donors had memory CD4+ clonotypes crossrecognizing SARS-CoV-2 and common cold coronavirus spike. The cross-reactivity analysis covered only spike protein, not other viral proteins.

The CDR3 contains 14 residues. The V and J ends lost 3 bases and 2 bases respectively, with 10 bases between them. Germline CDR1 LNHDA, CDR2 SQIVND (reference sequence). The clonotype originates from a human donor in good health. The chain recombines TRBV19 with TRBJ1-1; D is uncertain. The specimen sequenced was CD4+ T cells from PBMCs, cultured in vitro. Here the CDR3 reads CASSILGGNTEAFF. The DNA of the CDR3 is TGTGCCAGTAGTATCTTGGGAGGTAACACTGAAGCTTTCTTT.